This T cell receptor (beta chain) comes out of a study of T cells of healthy individuals. Ten or more counts support this clonotype. V dropped 2 bases and J dropped 1; count of bases not matched to a gene: 4. The germline gives CDR1 LNHDA, CDR2 SQIVND (reference sequence). This CDR3 is 17 amino acids long. TCRdb redid the calling of the 5' RACE reads with MiXCR, one entry per CDR3 protein. Seen here are 90,000 to 100,000 distinct CDR3 sequences, 15% to 20% observed once, and the top ten hold approximately 6%. The chain employs TRBV19 and TRBJ2-1, with 11 bases matching TRBD2. The sequence was obtained from a human donor in good health. The CDR3 loop is CASSIIAGGWSYNEQFF. The CDR3 DNA sequence: TGTGCCAGTAGTATAATAGCGGGGGGGTGGTCCTACAATGAGCAGTTCTTC.